This TCR beta chain emerged from a study of T cells in Graves' hyperthyroidism and ophthalmopathy. The table lists this clonotype with many counts. What it recognizes is unknown. Broader study findings: Separating ophthalmopathy from stable hyperthyroidism was achieved by a 13 V-J model. Expanded thyroid clonotypes (above 0.001) were mostly also found in blood.

The CDR3 has 14 residues. Trimming stripped 4 bases from V and 2 bases from J, with 10 bases between. CDR1 is SGHTA and CDR2 is FQGNSA in the germline V gene. TCR beta CDR3 region amplification was performed from RNA transcripts. TCR CDR3 underwent first-round RT-PCR with the HTBI primer set. Via MiXCR, TCRdb re-called the multiplex PCR reads, giving one row per CDR3 protein. The sample includes around 430,000 distinct CDR3 sequences, under 15% of them seen just once. No progression to ophthalmopathy during 18 months of follow-up defined stable disease. PBMCs came from about 10 ml fresh peripheral blood.

Sequenced input: blood. The sequence was collected from a woman aged 25 to 39 with Graves' hyperthyroidism. J is TRBJ2-3 and V is TRBV7-2; no reliable D call. The CDR3 spells CASSSHINTDTQYF. Here the CDR3 DNA reads TGTGCCAGCAGCTCGCATATAAACACAGATACGCAGTATTTT.